This T cell receptor beta chain was profiled in a study of post-analysis software for immune sequencing data. For the study at large: Clinical courses comprised relapsing-remitting, secondary progressive and progressive-relapsing multiple sclerosis.

For this clonotype: Antigen: not known.

Carried by the TCR beta cDNA libraries were unique molecular identifiers. It was from roughly 1.1 to 9.2 million T cells that 530,000 or so cDNA molecules came. Each CDR3 protein gets one entry after TCRdb re-called the PCR reads with MiXCR. The sample includes more than 450,000 distinct CDR3 sequences, 30% to 40% of them seen just once. Overall study findings and caveats: Samples from one preparation batch, clustered by F measure, grouped strongly together. Five TRBV segments, TRBV5-6, TRBV5-1 and TRBV20-1 among them, were found more frequent in patients than controls. Patients with multiple sclerosis recorded significantly lower normalized Chao1 diversity than controls, the study found.

This CDR3 spans 13 amino acids. Trimming stripped 3 bases from V and 0 bases from J, with 5 bases between. This clonotype was obtained from a girl aged 2-17 years with multiple sclerosis. Sequencing was performed on blood. The chain employs TRBV12-3 or TRBV12-4 and TRBJ1-1; the D is unclear. The CDR3 spells CASSLRMNTEAFF. The CDR3 nucleotides read TGTGCCAGCAGTTTGCGGATGAACACTGAAGCTTTCTTT.